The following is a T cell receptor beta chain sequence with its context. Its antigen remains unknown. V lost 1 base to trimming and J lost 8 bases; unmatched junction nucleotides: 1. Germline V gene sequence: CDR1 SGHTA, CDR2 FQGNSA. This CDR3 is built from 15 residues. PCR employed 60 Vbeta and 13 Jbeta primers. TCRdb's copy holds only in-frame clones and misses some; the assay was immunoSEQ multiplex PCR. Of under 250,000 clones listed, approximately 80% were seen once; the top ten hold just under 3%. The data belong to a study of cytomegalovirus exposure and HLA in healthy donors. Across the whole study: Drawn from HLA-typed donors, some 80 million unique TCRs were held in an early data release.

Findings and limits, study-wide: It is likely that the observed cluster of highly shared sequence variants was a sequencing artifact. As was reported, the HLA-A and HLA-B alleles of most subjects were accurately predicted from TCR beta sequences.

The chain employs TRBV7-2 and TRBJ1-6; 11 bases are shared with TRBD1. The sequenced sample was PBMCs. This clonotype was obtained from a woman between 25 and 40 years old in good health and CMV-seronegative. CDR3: CASSLGDRGDSPLHF. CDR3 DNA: TGTGCCAGCAGCTTAGGGGACAGGGGGGATTCACCCCTCCACTTT.